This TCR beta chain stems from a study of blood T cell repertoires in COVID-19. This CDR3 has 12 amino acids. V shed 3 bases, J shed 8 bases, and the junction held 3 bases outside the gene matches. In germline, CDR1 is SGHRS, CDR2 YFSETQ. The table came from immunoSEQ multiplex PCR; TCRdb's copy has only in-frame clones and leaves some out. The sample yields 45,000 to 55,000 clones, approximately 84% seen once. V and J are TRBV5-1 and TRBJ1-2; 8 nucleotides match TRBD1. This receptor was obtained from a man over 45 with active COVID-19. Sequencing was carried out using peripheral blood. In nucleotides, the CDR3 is TGCGCCAGCAGCTCACAGGGGGACGGCTACACCTTC. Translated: CASSSQGDGYTF.